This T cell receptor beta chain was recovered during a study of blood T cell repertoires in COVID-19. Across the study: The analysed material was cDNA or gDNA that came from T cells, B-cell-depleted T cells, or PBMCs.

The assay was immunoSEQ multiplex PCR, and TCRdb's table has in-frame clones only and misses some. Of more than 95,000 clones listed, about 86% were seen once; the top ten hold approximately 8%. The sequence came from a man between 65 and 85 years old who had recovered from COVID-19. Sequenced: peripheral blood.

CDR3 coding DNA: TGTGCCAGCAGCCAATCGGACAGAGGCACTGAAGCTTTCTTT. Translation gives CASSQSDRGTEAFF. The chain employs TRBV3-1 (or the pseudogene TRBV3-2) and TRBJ1-1; a weak D match, TRBD1 (6 bases). The V end was cut by 2 bases, the J end by 4 bases, with 11 bases between. The CDR3 totals 14 residues. Germline V gives CDR1 LGHDT, CDR2 YNNKEL (reference sequence).